The TCR beta chain described here comes from a study of T cell repertoires in cytomegalovirus infection. Study-wide background: CMV infection and matching HLA type were both indicated by public TCR beta signatures.

The study, taken as a whole, reports: Dominating the ex vivo response were HLA-C-restricted CMV-specific TCR beta clonotypes. Public TCR beta family frequency separated CMV-and-HLA carriers, including in an independent cohort.

TCRdb re-called the reads with MiXCR, one entry per CDR3 protein. The sample has 200,000 to 250,000 distinct CDR3 sequences; roughly 6.5% are singletons. V gave up 2 bases and J gave up 3 bases, with 21 bases separating them. CDR1 is SGHNT and CDR2 is YYREEE in the germline V gene (reference sequence). The CDR3 is 17 residues long. This clonotype has at least ten counts. Antigen unknown. Sequencing was done on a sample of PBMCs. This TCR came from a human donor in good health (CMV status not recorded). Some clones in this sample may be carry-over from other donors' samples. The gene calls are TRBV5-4 and TRBJ2-7; D is possibly TRBD1 (7 bases). DNA for the CDR3: TGTGCCAGCAGCTTTTCCCCCCAGGGGGGCGGCCACTACGAGCAGTACTTC. As protein: CASSFSPQGGGHYEQYF. The whole variable domain, filled in from reference TRBV5-4 and TRBJ2-7, reads ETGVTQSPTHLIKTRGQQVTLRCSSQSGHNTVSWYQQALGQGPQFIFQYYREEENGRGNFPPRFSGLQFPNYSSELNVNALELDDSALYLCASSFSPQGGGHYEQYFGPGTRLTVT.